The 15 T cell receptor beta chains reported below all come from one sample, sequenced in a study of blood T cell repertoires in COVID-19. Some clones are missing from TCRdb's copy, which holds only in-frame ones; the method was immunoSEQ multiplex PCR. There are over 120,000 clones in the sample; 84% occur only once, and 4% lies in the top ten. Sequenced sample: peripheral blood. These receptors all stem from a woman aged 55 to 70 with acute or convalescent COVID-19.

This chain uses TRBV14 with TRBJ1-2; a weak D match, TRBD1 (5 bases). The CDR3 runs to 14 residues. In germline, CDR1 is SGHDN, CDR2 FVKESK. V was pared by 1 base and J by 2 bases, with 8 bases between. Here the CDR3 reads CASSQGGGNYGYTF. The CDR3 DNA reads as TGTGCCAGCAGCCAAGGGGGGGGGAACTATGGCTACACCTTC.

The chain links TRBV28 to TRBJ2-1, with 9 nucleotides matching TRBD2. This CDR3 has 15 amino acids. The germline V gene encodes CDR1 MDHEN and CDR2 SYDVKM. The trim removed 5 bases at V and 5 bases at J, leaving 7 bases unmatched. The CDR3 nucleotides are TGTGCCAGCAGTCGAAGACTAGCGGAAAACAATGAGCAGTTCTTC. Translation gives CASSRRLAENNEQFF. The full variable domain, with the rest looked up from reference TRBV28 and TRBJ2-1, is DVKVTQSSRYLVKRTGEKVFLECVQDMDHENMFWYRQDPGLGLRLIYFSYDVKMKEKGDIPEGYSVSREKKERFSLILESASTNQTSMYLCASSRRLAENNEQFFGPGTRLTVL.

This rearrangement joins TRBV11-3 to TRBJ2-3; the D gene is possibly TRBD1 (6 bases). Germline V gene data show CDR1 as SGHNT and CDR2 as YENEEA. The CDR3 loop spans 17 amino acids. The V end lost 0 bases, the J end lost 5 bases, and 18 bases lay between the germline ends. For the CDR3, the DNA is TGTGCCAGCAGCTTAGAATTTTGGACAGAGGGAAGAGATACGCAGTATTTT. This encodes CASSLEFWTEGRDTQYF.

This clone has a handful of counts. The CDR3 protein is CASRRGSGELFF. CDR3 coding DNA: TGTGCCAGCAGACGAGGGTCCGGGGAGCTGTTTTTT. This rearrangement joins TRBV12-3 or TRBV12-4 to TRBJ2-2; D possibly corresponds to TRBD2 (5 bases). V was shortened by 6 bases and J by 6 bases, with 8 bases between the two germline ends. CDR3 size: 12 residues.

The chain uses TRBV19 and TRBJ1-2, with 10 bases that match TRBD1. This CDR3 spans 17 amino acids. Germline trimming cut 7 bases from V and 8 bases from J; bases unmatched to any gene: 19. Germline loops: CDR1 LNHDA, CDR2 SQIVND (reference sequence). The CDR3 nucleotides read TGTGCCAGTATTGAGCCCCGGTCACCGGGACAGGGGTCAGGCTACACCTTC. Its translation: CASIEPRSPGQGSGYTF.

There are a few counts of this clone. The V gene is TRBV30, the J gene TRBJ1-1; maybe TRBD1 (5 bases). V lost 3 bases and J lost 1, with 15 bases in between. This CDR3 comprises 15 residues. Looked up from germline, CDR1 is GTSNPN and CDR2 is SVGIG (reference sequence). CDR3 DNA sequence: TGTGCCTGGAGAGGGTGGGGCAGGAGGAACACTGAAGCTTTCTTT. Amino acids: CAWRGWGRRNTEAFF.

This clone has a handful of counts. The chain has TRBV6-1 and TRBJ1-5; TRBD1 might be the D (5 bases). This CDR3 contains 14 residues. The germline gives CDR1 MNHNS, CDR2 SASEGT. V shed 5 bases and J shed 3 bases, with 11 bases lying between them. The CDR3 loop is CASSLQEINQPQHF. In nucleotides, the CDR3 is TGTGCCAGCAGTTTACAGGAAATCAATCAGCCCCAGCATTTT.

This rearrangement joins TRBV18 to TRBJ2-4; D perhaps matches TRBD2 (5 bases). V dropped 1 base and J dropped 0 bases, with 13 bases sitting between them. This CDR3 comprises 17 residues. Germline CDR1 KGHSH, CDR2 LQKENI. The CDR3 is CASSPRLKAGAKNIQYF. CDR3 nucleotides: TGTGCCAGCTCACCACGTCTAAAGGCGGGAGCCAAAAACATTCAGTACTTC.

The V call is TRBV3-1 (or the pseudogene TRBV3-2), the J call TRBJ1-1; 10 bases agree with TRBD1. The germline V gene has CDR1 LGHDT and CDR2 YNNKEL (reference sequence). J was trimmed by 4 bases and V by 4 bases; bases with no gene match: 9. The CDR3 runs to 16 residues. The CDR3 sequence: CASSRGQGYRGTEAFF. The CDR3 region has the DNA TGTGCCAGCAGCCGGGGACAGGGGTATAGAGGCACTGAAGCTTTCTTT.

CDR3 in DNA: TGCGCCAGCACCCCCAGCGGGAGATACGAGCAGTACTTC. Its translation is CASTPSGRYEQYF. This chain joins TRBV5-1 and TRBJ2-7, with 8 bases that match TRBD2. Germline CDR1 reads SGHRS; CDR2 reads YFSETQ. V shed 6 bases, J shed 4 bases, and the junction held 6 bases outside the gene matches. This CDR3 region has 13 residues.

This clone was counted between two and nine times. The CDR3 nucleotides are TGTGCCAGCAGGCCCGCGACGGGTACGCAGTATTTT. It encodes CASRPATGTQYF. V usage is TRBV28 and J usage is TRBJ2-3; D gene ambiguous. Trimming cost V 6 bases and J 8 bases, with 12 bases left between them. The CDR3 spans 12 residues. Germline CDR1 and CDR2: MDHEN and SYDVKM.

A note on this clone: The identical CDR3 is also encoded by other nucleotide sequences in the sample. The V and J genes are TRBV7-2 and TRBJ2-1; D gene ambiguous. The V end lost 0 bases, the J end lost 0 bases, and 6 bases lay between the germline ends. CDR1 is SGHTA and CDR2 is FQGNSA in the germline V gene. The CDR3 totals 15 residues. The CDR3 protein is CASSLAGSSYNEQFF. CDR3 nucleotides: TGTGCCAGCAGCTTAGCTGGTAGCTCCTACAATGAGCAGTTCTTC.

The V call is TRBV5-5, the J call TRBJ1-2, with D possibly being TRBD1 (6 bases). The CDR3 is 14 amino acids. V lost 0 bases and J lost 3, with 9 bases in between. The germline CDR1 and CDR2 sequences are SGHKS and YYEKEE (reference sequence). CDR3: CASSLETGYYGYTF. Here the CDR3 DNA reads TGTGCCAGCAGCTTGGAGACAGGATACTATGGCTACACCTTC.

This clone was found a few times. The rearrangement links TRBV11-3 to TRBJ2-7; D unclear. Germline values: CDR1 SGHNT, CDR2 YENEEA. The CDR3 has 14 residues. Trimming shortened V by 5 bases and J by 2 bases, and 13 bases separated the two germline ends. The chain's CDR3 is CASSPYEQPYEQYF. CDR3 in DNA: TGTGCCAGCAGCCCCTACGAGCAACCCTACGAGCAGTACTTC.

This chain links TRBV5-4 with TRBJ2-1; D gene unclear. V gave up 2 bases and J gave up 4 bases, with 7 bases separating them. The CDR3 length is 13 residues. CDR1 and CDR2 from the germline V gene are SGHNT and YYREEE (reference sequence). Here the CDR3 DNA reads TGTGCCAGCAGCTTAAAAGCTTACAATGAGCAGTTCTTC. It is translated as CASSLKAYNEQFF.